This TCR beta chain is from a study of blood T cell repertoires in COVID-19. In the study overall: Both acute and convalescent COVID-19 samples were obtained from the United States, Italy and Spain.

Donors in Cohort 3 counted as recovered after two negative PCRs, clearance, or symptom resolution. Original processing methods: Nucleated cell counts were estimated from reference gene primer amplification. Some clones are missing from TCRdb's copy, which holds only in-frame ones; the method was immunoSEQ multiplex PCR. The DNA was the basis for D and trimming; V, J and clone size are from that table. The table has about 480,000 clones, roughly nine tenths seen once. The CDR3 is 14 residues long. Germline lookup yields CDR1 SNHLY and CDR2 FYNNEI. V lost 10 bases, J lost 1 base, and 17 bases lay in between.

The clonotype originates from a woman aged 60-70 years who had recovered from COVID-19. Sequenced sample: PBMCs or T cells enriched from blood (not recorded which). The V and J genes are TRBV2 and TRBJ2-7; D is possibly TRBD1 (6 bases). CDR3 nucleotide sequence: TGTGCCATGACGTGGGGACAAGGATCCTACGAGCAGTACTTC. Translating gives CAMTWGQGSYEQYF.